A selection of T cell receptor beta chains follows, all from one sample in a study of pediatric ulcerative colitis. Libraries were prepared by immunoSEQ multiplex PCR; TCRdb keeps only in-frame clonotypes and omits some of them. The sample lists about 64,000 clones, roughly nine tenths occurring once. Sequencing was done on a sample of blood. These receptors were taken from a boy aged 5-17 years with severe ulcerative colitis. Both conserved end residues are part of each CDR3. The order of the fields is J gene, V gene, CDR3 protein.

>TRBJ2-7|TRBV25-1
CASSESSYEQYF
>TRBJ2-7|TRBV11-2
CASSSSPGTGPSSYEQYF
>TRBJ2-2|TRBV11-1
CASSLGDTGELFF
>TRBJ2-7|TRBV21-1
CASRRPGQGHSYEQYF
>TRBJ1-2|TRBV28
CASSYRGGYTF
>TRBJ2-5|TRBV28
CASSSLAGGAETQYF
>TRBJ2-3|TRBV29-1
CSVGAGLNTDTQYF
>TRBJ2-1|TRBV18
CASSLQGARLSEQFF
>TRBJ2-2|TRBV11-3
CASSSRGPGAAELFF
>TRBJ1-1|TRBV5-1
CASSLEGGNTEAFF
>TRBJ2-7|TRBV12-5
CASGDYEQYF
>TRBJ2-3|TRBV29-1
CSVEFAGSGTDTQYF
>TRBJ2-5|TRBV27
CASSPPTFWKRAAETQYF
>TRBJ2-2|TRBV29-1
CSVWQGAGTGELFF
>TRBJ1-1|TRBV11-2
CASSFDRADTEAFF
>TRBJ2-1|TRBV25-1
CASRSGLANYNEQFF
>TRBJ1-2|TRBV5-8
CASSYPRQLNYGYTF
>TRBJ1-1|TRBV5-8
CASSPDYRRINTEAFF
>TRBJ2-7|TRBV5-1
CASSFGPSSYEQYF
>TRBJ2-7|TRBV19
CASSIDAGTGGYEQYF
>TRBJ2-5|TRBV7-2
CASSLAERGGKTQYF
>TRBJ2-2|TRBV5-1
CASSLVTTGELFF
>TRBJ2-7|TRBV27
CASSPGDRVGPYEQYF
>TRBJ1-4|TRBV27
CASSRYSATNEKLFF
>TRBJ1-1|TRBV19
CASSIQGGPEAFF
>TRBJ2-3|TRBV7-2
CASTGLAGAGTDTQYF
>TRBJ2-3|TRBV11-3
CASSVEQTDTQYF
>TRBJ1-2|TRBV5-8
CASSSRLGVANYGYTF
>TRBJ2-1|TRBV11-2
CASSPGRDEQFF
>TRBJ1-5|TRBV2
CASRLTGQSQPQHF
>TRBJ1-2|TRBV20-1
CSAPWGYGYTF
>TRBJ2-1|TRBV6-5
CATSDGSYNEQFF
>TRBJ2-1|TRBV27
CASSFALTYNEQFF
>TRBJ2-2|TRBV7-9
CASAAASFDGELFF
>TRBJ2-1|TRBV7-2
CASSPSWARGGNEQFF